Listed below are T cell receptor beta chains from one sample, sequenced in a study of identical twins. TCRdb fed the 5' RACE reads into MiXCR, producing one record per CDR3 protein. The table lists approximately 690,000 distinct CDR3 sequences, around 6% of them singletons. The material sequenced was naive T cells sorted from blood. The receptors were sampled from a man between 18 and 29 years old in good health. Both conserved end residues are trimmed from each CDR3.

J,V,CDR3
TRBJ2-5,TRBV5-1,ASSPGPGGETQY
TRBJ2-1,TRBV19,ASSLGLALDEQF
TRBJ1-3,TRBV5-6,ASSLAVRSSDTIY
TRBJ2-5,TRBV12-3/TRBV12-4,ASGRGGQETQY
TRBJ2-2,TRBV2,ASSDRGLAHTGELF
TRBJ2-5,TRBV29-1,SGGHPETQY
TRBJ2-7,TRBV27,ASTPILRPEQY
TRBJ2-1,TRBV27,ASSGRRNEQF
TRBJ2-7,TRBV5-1,ASSLGHETYEQY
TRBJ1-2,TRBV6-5,ASSSFGTSYGYT
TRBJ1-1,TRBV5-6,ASSIKGLPMNTEAF
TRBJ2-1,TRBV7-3,ASSFGQVRYNEQF
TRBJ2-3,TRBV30,AGYTDTQY
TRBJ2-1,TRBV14,ASGESFRRYNEQF
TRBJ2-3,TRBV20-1,SARVGTSTDTQY
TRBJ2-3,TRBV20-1,SARTQRTGRNTDTQY
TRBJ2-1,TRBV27,ASSLAAAYNEQF
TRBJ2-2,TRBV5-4,ASSDRLARTGELF
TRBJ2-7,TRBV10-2,ASSGPTSGSYEQY
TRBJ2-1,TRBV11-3,ASSLGAGVPHNEQF
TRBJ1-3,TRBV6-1,ASSVGQDGNTIY
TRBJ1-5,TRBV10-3,AISEASNSNQPQH
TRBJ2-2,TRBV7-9,ASSPIRGTHTGELF
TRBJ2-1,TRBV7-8,ASSYIAGRGVEQF
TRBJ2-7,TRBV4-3,ASSQGTQASYEQY
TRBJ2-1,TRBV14,ASSGWGNNEQF
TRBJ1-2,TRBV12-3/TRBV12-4,ASAGTANYGYT
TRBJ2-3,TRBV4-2,ASSQLTGGPTDTQY
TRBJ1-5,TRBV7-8,ASSPTRGTSNQPQH
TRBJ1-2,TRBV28,ASSSTFILSPGQGRVNYGYT
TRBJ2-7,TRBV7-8,ASSLNREYEQY
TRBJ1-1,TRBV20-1,SEQGAMNTEAF
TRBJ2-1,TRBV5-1,ASSVLAGGKGNEQF
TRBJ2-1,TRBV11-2,ASSLWAMGGSSSSYNEQF
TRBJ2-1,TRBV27,ASRPEGSYNEQF
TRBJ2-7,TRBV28,ASSFRDPYEQY
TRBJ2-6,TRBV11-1,ASKTFGQGESGANVLT
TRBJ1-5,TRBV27,ASSLRVGNQPQH
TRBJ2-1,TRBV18,ASSPQGAVNEQF
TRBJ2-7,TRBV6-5,ASSQYGEQY
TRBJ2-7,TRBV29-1,SVGTSGRLYEQY
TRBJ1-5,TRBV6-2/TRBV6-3,ASSYSGQPQH
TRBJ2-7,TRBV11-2,ASSPVGLAGGLDYEQY
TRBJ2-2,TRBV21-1,ASSSRLARSGELF
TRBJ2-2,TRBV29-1,SVKGLTNTGELF
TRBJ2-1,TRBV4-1,ASSQILVAGGFNEQF
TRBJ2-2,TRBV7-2,ASSLAPSGGELF